A selection of T cell receptor beta chains follows, all from one sample in a study of breast tumors, draining lymph nodes, adjacent tissues. TCRdb re-analysed the multiplex PCR reads in MiXCR, keeping a single row per CDR3 protein. The repertoire includes 66,000 or so distinct CDR3 sequences, 43% of them detected once, and about 8% sits in the top ten. The sequenced material came from breast tumor tissue. The receptors were gathered from a female donor with breast cancer. Some clones in this sample may be carry-over from other donors' samples. The CDR3 runs from the conserved cysteine through the conserved F or W. Clone size appears in some rows only: once, few, many, or a class for an expanded clone.

v_call: TRBV7-2
clone_size: many
cdr3_aa: CASSLLESREQYF

v_call: TRBV6-6
clone_size: many
cdr3_aa: CASARDLSYEQYF

v_call: TRBV13
clone_size: many
cdr3_aa: CASSDLTSGSSYEQYF

v_call: TRBV7-7
clone_size: once
cdr3_aa: CASSSGLAGGHQKTQYF

v_call: TRBV11-3
clone_size: NA
cdr3_aa: CASSLRGTPRGQETQYF

v_call: TRBV10-3
clone_size: many
cdr3_aa: CAIRGNTGELFF

v_call: TRBV13
clone_size: NA
cdr3_aa: CASSWSGGGRVIGELFF

v_call: TRBV29-1
clone_size: few
cdr3_aa: CSVLPFLSGRGDSYNEQFF

v_call: TRBV12-3/TRBV12-4
clone_size: many
cdr3_aa: CASSFNLRTSGVDEQFF

v_call: TRBV7-3
clone_size: NA
cdr3_aa: CASALGTSGVYEQYF

v_call: TRBV6-5
clone_size: many
cdr3_aa: CASSHSHSSYEQYF

v_call: TRBV3-1
clone_size: NA
cdr3_aa: CASRLAGGKTDTQYF

v_call: TRBV19
clone_size: NA
cdr3_aa: CASSIRAGGTYGYTF

v_call: TRBV12-3/TRBV12-4
clone_size: NA
cdr3_aa: CASSLEGATIYF

v_call: TRBV11-3
clone_size: NA
cdr3_aa: CASSSLGWPGELFF

v_call: TRBV9
clone_size: NA
cdr3_aa: CASSLAEGDGYTF

v_call: TRBV13
clone_size: many
cdr3_aa: CASSFQLPLHLAGVSYEQYF

v_call: TRBV5-1
clone_size: NA
cdr3_aa: CASLTWPGVDSGANVLTF

v_call: TRBV6-5
clone_size: NA
cdr3_aa: CASSHSQGRTDTQYF

v_call: TRBV7-8
clone_size: NA
cdr3_aa: CASSLGGGGSPPHF

v_call: TRBV10-1
clone_size: NA
cdr3_aa: CATSESPRGNEQFF

v_call: TRBV20-1
clone_size: few
cdr3_aa: CSAWGTQGEMNTEAFF

v_call: TRBV15
clone_size: many
cdr3_aa: CATSRDRAGGNSPLHF

v_call: TRBV7-3
clone_size: NA
cdr3_aa: CASSRTSGSWVEEQYF

v_call: TRBV20-1
clone_size: NA
cdr3_aa: CSARAGSGRVTDTQYF

v_call: TRBV29-1
clone_size: many
cdr3_aa: CSVRLVGYEQYF

v_call: TRBV11-3
clone_size: NA
cdr3_aa: CASSSPNATENYEQYF

v_call: TRBV7-2
clone_size: many
cdr3_aa: CASSRRWGQETQYF

v_call: TRBV7-9
clone_size: NA
cdr3_aa: CASSLGDGNYGYTF

v_call: TRBV2
clone_size: NA
cdr3_aa: CEDAFEAWINEKLFF

v_call: TRBV19
clone_size: NA
cdr3_aa: CASSRVGGSNEKLFF

v_call: TRBV6-5
clone_size: many
cdr3_aa: CASSYRTSYGTGELFF

v_call: TRBV2
clone_size: many
cdr3_aa: CASSPTGVREKLFF

v_call: TRBV29-1
clone_size: many
cdr3_aa: CSVERGARTAEAFF

v_call: TRBV15
clone_size: NA
cdr3_aa: CATSRESGADTQYF

v_call: TRBV2
clone_size: NA
cdr3_aa: CATAPGLAEITDTQYF

v_call: TRBV10-2
clone_size: NA
cdr3_aa: CASSARGGGSRSPLHF

v_call: TRBV14
clone_size: medium-sized
cdr3_aa: CASSQGYGGGEKLFF

v_call: TRBV7-9
clone_size: many
cdr3_aa: CASSPDTTNEKLFF

v_call: TRBV6-2/TRBV6-3
clone_size: NA
cdr3_aa: CASSYLEGYGSTF

v_call: TRBV19
clone_size: many
cdr3_aa: CASNPTGSGEQYF

v_call: TRBV7-2
clone_size: many
cdr3_aa: CASSLSPGANVLTF

v_call: TRBV19
clone_size: NA
cdr3_aa: CASSIGPANTEAF

v_call: TRBV9
clone_size: few
cdr3_aa: CASSAQGCANTGELFF

v_call: TRBV20-1
clone_size: many
cdr3_aa: CSAREHSRAETQYF

v_call: TRBV20-1
clone_size: many
cdr3_aa: CSARDLWGRASNQPQHF

v_call: TRBV19
clone_size: NA
cdr3_aa: CASKQTVSTDTQYF

v_call: TRBV4-2
clone_size: many
cdr3_aa: CASSQETGGSNSPLHF

v_call: TRBV12-3/TRBV12-4
clone_size: many
cdr3_aa: CASSFSQGDPYGYTF

v_call: TRBV20-1
clone_size: NA
cdr3_aa: CSARTGTSTPDTQYF

v_call: TRBV5-8
clone_size: many
cdr3_aa: CASSLSGTAEQYF

v_call: TRBV29-1
clone_size: many
cdr3_aa: CSVRGVGYEQYF

v_call: TRBV3-1
clone_size: NA
cdr3_aa: CASSPTGGGEQFF

v_call: TRBV6-1
clone_size: NA
cdr3_aa: CASSEWNRGSGTEAFF

v_call: TRBV9
clone_size: NA
cdr3_aa: CASSVPRRHLWNTICF

v_call: TRBV19
clone_size: many
cdr3_aa: CASSTRDPSYEQYF

v_call: TRBV9
clone_size: many
cdr3_aa: CASSALAPSTDTQYF

v_call: TRBV12-3/TRBV12-4
clone_size: NA
cdr3_aa: CASSLGTPPGNTF

v_call: TRBV20-1
clone_size: many
cdr3_aa: CSARENVAYEQYF